This TCR beta chain was captured in a study of blood T cell repertoires in COVID-19. Study context: COVID-19 samples, acute and convalescent, were from the United States, Italy and Spain.

Participant-given clinical history determined each cohort assignment. Some clones are missing from TCRdb's copy, which holds only in-frame ones; the method was immunoSEQ multiplex PCR. The data hold 300,000 to 350,000 clones, with around nine tenths observed a single time. The V and J ends lost 0 bases and 5 bases respectively, with 9 bases between them. This CDR3 has 14 amino acids. Germline V gene lookup returns CDR1 MNHNY and CDR2 SVGAGI (reference sequence). Sequencing input: PBMCs or T cells enriched from blood (not recorded which). The chain uses TRBV6-6 and TRBJ2-3, with a tentative D call TRBD1 (5 bases). The TCR comes from a woman younger than 45 who had been exposed to COVID-19. The CDR3 coding sequence is TGTGCCAGCAGTTACTCGGTCAGGGAAGATACGCAGTATTTT. Translated, it gives CASSYSVREDTQYF.